The 8 T cell receptor beta chains given below trace back to one sample, sequenced in a study of T cell changes during pregnancy in multiple sclerosis. Sequencing used immunoSEQ multiplex PCR; TCRdb keeps in-frame clones, though not all of them. The repertoire holds over 45,000 clones, with over 80% as singletons. Sequenced here: CD4+ T cells from peripheral blood mononuclear cells, sampled after pregnancy. These receptors were taken from a female donor with multiple sclerosis, enrolled in a pregnancy study.

V gene TRBV6-1 combines with J gene TRBJ2-5; D is uncertain. V lost 10 bases to trimming and J lost 5 bases, with 11 bases between them. CDR1 is MNHNS and CDR2 is SASEGT in the germline V gene. The CDR3 loop spans 11 amino acids. This CDR3 reads CATLSTETQYF. The CDR3 DNA reads TGTGCCACCCTTTCCACTGAGACCCAGTACTTC.

V is TRBV28 and J is TRBJ2-5; 11 bases map to TRBD2. This CDR3 comprises 14 residues. Germline CDR1 MDHEN, CDR2 SYDVKM. V was clipped by 6 bases and J by 4 bases; unmatched bases: 4. Here the CDR3 DNA reads TGTGCCAGCAGGGATAGCGGGGGGGCAGAGACCCAGTACTTC. Residues: CASRDSGGAETQYF.

The rearrangement links TRBV11-3 to TRBJ2-1; a possible D gene is TRBD2 (5 bases). The CDR3 loop spans 17 amino acids. Deletions cut 3 bases from V and 0 bases from J, with 15 bases between. Germline values: CDR1 SGHNT, CDR2 YENEEA. The CDR3 here is CASSFAFGVLSYNEQFF. The DNA for the CDR3 is TGTGCCAGCAGCTTCGCATTCGGGGTACTCTCCTACAATGAGCAGTTCTTC.

The chain is built from TRBV19 and TRBJ1-3; 10 nucleotides line up with TRBD1. Germline V gene lookup returns CDR1 LNHDA and CDR2 SQIVND (reference sequence). Trimming cost V 5 bases and J 4 bases; bases outside gene matches: 5. The CDR3 spans 15 residues. CDR3 bases: TGTGCCAGTAGTGAACGACAGGGGGCCGGAAACACCATATATTTT. It specifies CASSERQGAGNTIYF.

This clone was seen a single time. The chain employs TRBV6-6 and TRBJ2-7, with D possibly being TRBD2 (7 bases). V was pared by 5 bases and J by 2 bases, with 16 bases between. This CDR3 contains 15 residues. The germline gives CDR1 MNHNY, CDR2 SVGAGI (reference sequence). CDR3 region: CASSKGGGGAYEQYF. The DNA of the CDR3 is TGTGCCAGCAGTAAGGGGGGAGGGGGGGCCTACGAGCAGTACTTC.

V usage is TRBV5-4 and J usage is TRBJ2-5, with a possible D match to TRBD1 (6 bases). Deletions cut 3 bases from V and 1 base from J, with 7 bases between. The length of the CDR3 is 13 residues. Germline loops: CDR1 SGHNT, CDR2 YYREEE (reference sequence). The CDR3 nucleotides read TGTGCCAGCAGCTACAGGGTCCAAGAGACCCAGTACTTC. It is translated as CASSYRVQETQYF. The entire variable domain, with the rest obtained from reference TRBV5-4 and TRBJ2-5, is as follows: ETGVTQSPTHLIKTRGQQVTLRCSSQSGHNTVSWYQQALGQGPQFIFQYYREEENGRGNFPPRFSGLQFPNYSSELNVNALELDDSALYLCASSYRVQETQYFGPGTRLLVL.

The chain joins TRBV15 to TRBJ1-2; no clear D gene. The CDR3 sequence is 16 residues long. Germline CDR1 is LNHNV and CDR2 is YYDKDF (reference sequence). Trimming left V 0 bases short and J 6 bases short, with 17 bases between. The CDR3 DNA reads as TGTGCCACCAGCAGAGATGCGGGCCTTACCTATAATGGCTACACCTTC. This gives the protein CATSRDAGLTYNGYTF.

CDR3 nucleotides: TGCGCCAGCAGCCAAGATATTGTCGTCACCGGGGAGCTGTTTTTT. The encoded protein is CASSQDIVVTGELFF. The V gene is TRBV4-3, the J gene TRBJ2-2; no definite D call. The CDR3 spans 15 residues. CDR1 is LGHNA and CDR2 is YSLEER in the germline V gene. V shed 0 bases and J shed 4 bases, with 9 bases lying between them.